This T cell receptor beta chain was found in a study of cytomegalovirus exposure and HLA in healthy donors. Study findings and constraints: Most subjects had HLA-A and HLA-B alleles reportedly predicted accurately by TCR beta sequences. The study listed approximately 160 cytomegalovirus-associated TCR beta chains.

The donors were healthy bone marrow donors. The PCR ran on 60 Vbeta and 13 Jbeta primers. Profiling relied on immunoSEQ multiplex PCR, and the TCRdb table lists in-frame clones only, not all of them. The sample consists of about 170,000 clones, more than 65% of them appearing once. This clone was seen a few times. What it binds is unknown. The germline V gene encodes CDR1 MNHNY and CDR2 SVGAGI (reference sequence). The V gene lost 0 bases and the J gene lost 5 bases, with 8 bases spanning the gap. The CDR3 runs 15 residues. Material: PBMCs. This chain connects TRBV6-6 to TRBJ1-6, with D perhaps TRBD1 (5 bases). The sequence was obtained from a male donor in good health and CMV-seronegative. The CDR3 DNA is TGTGCCAGCAGTTACTCGGGGGGGAATAATTCACCCCTCCACTTT. This gives the protein CASSYSGGNNSPLHF.